This TCR beta chain was retrieved from a study of T cell repertoires in cytomegalovirus infection. Whole-study context: CMV infection plus the matching HLA type was flagged by public TCR beta signatures. Study-wide results and caveats: The response measured ex vivo was dominated by TCR beta clonotypes (HLA-C-restricted and CMV-specific).

From germline, CDR1 is SGHDN and CDR2 FVKESK. CDR3 length equals 16 residues. The ends were cut back, 4 bases at V and 3 bases at J, with 17 bases in the middle. Note on this clonotype: Its specificity is unknown.

TCRdb re-called the reads with MiXCR, one entry per CDR3 protein. Of about 180,000 distinct CDR3 sequences in the sample, around an eighth were seen once. This chain links TRBV14 with TRBJ2-3; TRBD2 is a possible D gene (5 bases). This TCR derives from a human donor in good health (CMV status not recorded). Some clones in this sample may be carry-over from other donors' samples. Sequencing was performed on PBMCs. The CDR3 region has the DNA TGTGCCAGCAGCCCGTTTCGCCTCCAGCGGACAGATACGCAGTATTTT. Translation: CASSPFRLQRTDTQYF.